This T cell receptor (beta chain) was profiled in a study of CD8 T cells in ankylosing spondylitis. In the case of this clonotype: The antigen is unknown.

Broader study findings: There was a TCR beta motif, made of fewer than 10 highly homologous variants, that appeared characteristic of ankylosing spondylitis blood.

TCRdb ran MiXCR on the 5' RACE reads and lists one entry per CDR3 protein. This sample yields hundreds of thousands of distinct CDR3 sequences, of which approximately 12% are seen a single time; about 6.8% belongs to the top ten. V was clipped by 0 bases and J by 5 bases, with 17 bases between them. Germline V gene lookup returns CDR1 SGHRS and CDR2 YFSETQ. The CDR3 loop spans 16 amino acids. This chain links TRBV5-1 with TRBJ1-1; D call uncertain. The origin of this receptor is a male donor with ankylosing spondylitis. Sequencing was done on a sample of blood, either unsorted or a sorted T cell fraction (not recorded which). The CDR3 protein is CASSLAAIGLRTEAFF. The CDR3 DNA sequence: TGCGCCAGCAGCTTGGCCGCTATAGGTCTTAGGACTGAAGCTTTCTTT.